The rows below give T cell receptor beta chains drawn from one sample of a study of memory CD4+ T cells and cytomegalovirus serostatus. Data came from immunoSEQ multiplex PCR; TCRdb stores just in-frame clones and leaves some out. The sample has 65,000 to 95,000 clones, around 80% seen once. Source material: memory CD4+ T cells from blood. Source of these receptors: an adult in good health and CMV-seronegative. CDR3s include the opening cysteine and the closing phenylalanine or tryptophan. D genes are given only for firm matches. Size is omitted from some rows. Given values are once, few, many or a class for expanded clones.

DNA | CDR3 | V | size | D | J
TGTGCCACAGGGGGGGTCAATGAGCAGTTCTTC | CATGGVNEQFF | TRBV2 | - | - | TRBJ2-1
TGTGCCTGGAGCGGATCTAAACGAGGTTACGAAAACATTCAGTACTTC | CAWSGSKRGYENIQYF | TRBV30 | - | - | TRBJ2-4
TGTGCCAGCAGCCGATTTGGGACAGGGTACTTTCACGAGCAGTACTTC | CASSRFGTGYFHEQYF | TRBV5-6 | - | TRBD1 | TRBJ2-7
TGTGCCAGCAGGACAGGAGCGAACACCGGGGAGCTGTTTTTT | CASRTGANTGELFF | TRBV6-6 | - | - | TRBJ2-2
TGCAGCGTTGCGGACCCGAACACTGAAGCTTTCTTT | CSVADPNTEAFF | TRBV29-1 | - | - | TRBJ1-1
TGTGCCACCAGCGGGGGGATCCTATGGACAGGGACCGCGAACACTGAAGCTTTCTTT | CATSGGILWTGTANTEAFF | TRBV15 | - | TRBD1 | TRBJ1-1
TGTGCCAGCAGTTCGGCGTTTGCTCACGAGCAGTACTTC | CASSSAFAHEQYF | TRBV5-6 | once | - | TRBJ2-7
TGCGCCAGCAGTTTTGAGGGACAGGGCGATTCACCCCTCCACTTT | CASSFEGQGDSPLHF | TRBV5-1 | - | TRBD1 | TRBJ1-6
TGTGCCACCCTTAGACTTGACAGCAATCAGCCCCAGCATTTT | CATLRLDSNQPQHF | TRBV6-1 | - | - | TRBJ1-5
TGTGCCAGCAGCTCCCCCAGGTGGGCCACTGAAGCTTTCTTT | CASSSPRWATEAFF | TRBV6-6 | once | - | TRBJ1-1
TGTGCCTGGAGTGTCTCAAACTATGGCTACACCTTC | CAWSVSNYGYTF | TRBV30 | - | - | TRBJ1-2
TGTGCCAGCAGCTTCTTCCGGGGGGGCGAGCAGTACTTC | CASSFFRGGEQYF | TRBV5-4 | - | TRBD2 | TRBJ2-7
TGTGCCAGCAGCTTAGGCGGTGGCTACACCTTC | CASSLGGGYTF | TRBV7-6 | few | - | TRBJ1-2
TGTGCCAGCAGCGAAGACAGGGATCAGCCCCAGCATTTT | CASSEDRDQPQHF | TRBV7-2 | - | TRBD1 | TRBJ1-5
TGTGCCAGCATCCGTCTATCGGGGACAGATACGCAGTATTTT | CASIRLSGTDTQYF | TRBV7-9 | - | - | TRBJ2-3
TGCAGCGTGGGCTGGGCGAGCCCGGGCAATCAGCCCCAGCATTTT | CSVGWASPGNQPQHF | TRBV29-1 | - | - | TRBJ1-5
TGCGCCAGCAGCCACGTAATTCCTACAAGGGGGAAGGGCACTGAAGCTTTCTTT | CASSHVIPTRGKGTEAFF | TRBV4-1 | few | - | TRBJ1-1
TGTGCCAGCCTTCCGGCCGGGAGTTTCTATAATTCACCCCTCCACTTT | CASLPAGSFYNSPLHF | TRBV7-2 | - | - | TRBJ1-6
TGTGCCAGCAGTGGGACAGGGGGCCATGGCTACACCTTC | CASSGTGGHGYTF | TRBV6-5 | once | TRBD1 | TRBJ1-2
TGCGCCAGCAGCTTGGTGGGACAGGGCACAGATACGCAGTATTTT | CASSLVGQGTDTQYF | TRBV5-1 | - | TRBD1 | TRBJ2-3
TGTGCCAGCAGTTCCCCCGGTCAGGGCTTCGGGTACGAGCAGTACTTC | CASSSPGQGFGYEQYF | TRBV28 | - | - | TRBJ2-7
TGTGCCATCAGATTAGCGGGACTACCCAATGAGCAGTTCTTC | CAIRLAGLPNEQFF | TRBV10-3 | - | TRBD2 | TRBJ2-1
TGTGCCAGCAGCCGAACAGGGGAGATAGGGGAGACCCAGTACTTC | CASSRTGEIGETQYF | TRBV11-1 | - | TRBD1 | TRBJ2-5
TGTGCCAGCTCCCTGGGACAGGGATCTTACAATGAGCAGTTCTTC | CASSLGQGSYNEQFF | TRBV18 | - | TRBD1 | TRBJ2-1
TGTGCCAGCAGCGCCGGACAGGGTGTCTTGGGCTCTGGGGCCAACGTCCTGACTTTC | CASSAGQGVLGSGANVLTF | TRBV7-9 | - | TRBD1 | TRBJ2-6
TGTGCCAGCAGCCTAGACGGCCTGAACACTGAAGCTTTCTTT | CASSLDGLNTEAFF | TRBV5-4 | - | - | TRBJ1-1
TGTGCCAGCAGCGGGGGGCGCGGGGATCAGCCCCAGCATTTT | CASSGGRGDQPQHF | TRBV7-9 | - | - | TRBJ1-5
TGTGCCAGCTCCGTGCGGGGGCAATCCTACGAGCAGTACTTC | CASSVRGQSYEQYF | TRBV18 | - | - | TRBJ2-7
TGCAGCGTTCGCGGGGCCGCCAACACTGAAGCTTTCTTT | CSVRGAANTEAFF | TRBV29-1 | few | - | TRBJ1-1